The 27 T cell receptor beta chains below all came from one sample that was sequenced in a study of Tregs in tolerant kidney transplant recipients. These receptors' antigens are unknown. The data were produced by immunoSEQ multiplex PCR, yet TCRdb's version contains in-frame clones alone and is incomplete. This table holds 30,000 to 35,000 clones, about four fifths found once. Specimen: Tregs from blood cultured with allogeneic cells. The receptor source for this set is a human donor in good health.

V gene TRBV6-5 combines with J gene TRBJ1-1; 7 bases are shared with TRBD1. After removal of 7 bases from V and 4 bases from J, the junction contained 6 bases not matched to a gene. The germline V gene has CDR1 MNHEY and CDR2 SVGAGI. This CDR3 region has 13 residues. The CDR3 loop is CASNRQGGTEAFF. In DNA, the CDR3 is TGTGCCAGCAATCGACAGGGCGGCACTGAAGCTTTCTTT.

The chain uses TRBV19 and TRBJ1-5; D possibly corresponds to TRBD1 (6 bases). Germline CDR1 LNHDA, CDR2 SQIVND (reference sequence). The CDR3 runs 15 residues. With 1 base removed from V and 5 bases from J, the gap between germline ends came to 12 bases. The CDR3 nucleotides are TGTGCCAGTAGTATAGGTGGGGGGCCCGATCAGCCCCAGCATTTT. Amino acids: CASSIGGGPDQPQHF. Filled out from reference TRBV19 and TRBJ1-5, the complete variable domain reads DGGITQSPKYLFRKEGQNVTLSCEQNLNHDAMYWYRQDPGQGLRLIYYSQIVNDFQKGDIAEGYSVSREKKESFPLTVTSAQKNPTAFYLCASSIGGGPDQPQHFGDGTRLSIL.

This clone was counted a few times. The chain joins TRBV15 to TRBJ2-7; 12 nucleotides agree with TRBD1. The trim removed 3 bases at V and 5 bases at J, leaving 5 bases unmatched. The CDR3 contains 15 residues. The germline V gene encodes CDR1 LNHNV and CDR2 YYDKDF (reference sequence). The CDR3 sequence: CATSRKGQGANEQYF. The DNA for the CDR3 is TGTGCCACCAGCAGGAAGGGACAGGGGGCCAACGAGCAGTACTTC.

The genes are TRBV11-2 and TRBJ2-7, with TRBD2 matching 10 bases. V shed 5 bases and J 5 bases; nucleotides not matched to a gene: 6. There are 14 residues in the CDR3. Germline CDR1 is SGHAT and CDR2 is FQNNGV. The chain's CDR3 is CASSLPSGSHEQYF. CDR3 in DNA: TGTGCCAGCAGCCTTCCTAGCGGGAGCCACGAGCAGTACTTC.

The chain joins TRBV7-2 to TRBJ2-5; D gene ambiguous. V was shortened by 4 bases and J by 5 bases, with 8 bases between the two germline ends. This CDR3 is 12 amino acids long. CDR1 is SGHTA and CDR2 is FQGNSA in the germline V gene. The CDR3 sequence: CASSSPRETQYF. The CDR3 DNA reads TGTGCCAGCAGCTCCCCCCGGGAGACCCAGTACTTC.

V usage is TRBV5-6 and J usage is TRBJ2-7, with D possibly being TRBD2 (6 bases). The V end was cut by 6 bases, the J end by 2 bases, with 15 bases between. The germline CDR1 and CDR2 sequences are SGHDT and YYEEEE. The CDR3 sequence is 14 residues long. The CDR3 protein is CASTRDFRTYEQYF. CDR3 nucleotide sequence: TGTGCCAGCACCCGGGACTTCAGAACCTACGAGCAGTACTTC.

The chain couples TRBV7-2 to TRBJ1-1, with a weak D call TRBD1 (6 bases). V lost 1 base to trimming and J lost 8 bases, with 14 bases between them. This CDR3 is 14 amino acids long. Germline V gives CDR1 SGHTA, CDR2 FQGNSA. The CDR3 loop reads CASSLVFMGAEAFF. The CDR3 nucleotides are TGTGCCAGCAGCTTAGTTTTTATGGGGGCAGAAGCTTTCTTT.

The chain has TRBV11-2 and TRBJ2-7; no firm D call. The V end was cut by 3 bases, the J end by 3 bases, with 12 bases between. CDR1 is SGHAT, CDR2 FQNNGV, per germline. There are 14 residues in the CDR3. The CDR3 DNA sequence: TGTGCCAGCAGCTTGGGCGGCATCTACTACGAGCAGTACTTC. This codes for CASSLGGIYYEQYF. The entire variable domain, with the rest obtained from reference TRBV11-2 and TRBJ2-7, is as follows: EAGVAQSPRYKIIEKRQSVAFWCNPISGHATLYWYQQILGQGPKLLIQFQNNGVVDDSQLPKDRFSAERLKGVDSTLKIQPAKLEDSAVYLCASSLGGIYYEQYFGPGTRLTVT.

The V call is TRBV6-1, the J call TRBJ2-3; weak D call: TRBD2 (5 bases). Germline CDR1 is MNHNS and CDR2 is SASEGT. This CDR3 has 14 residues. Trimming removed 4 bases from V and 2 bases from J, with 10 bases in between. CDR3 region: CASSGLALTDTQYF. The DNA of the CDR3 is TGTGCCAGCAGTGGCCTAGCCCTCACAGATACGCAGTATTTT.

In nucleotides, the CDR3 is TGTGCCAGCAGTGTCGTCCAAGAGACCCAGTACTTC. This codes for CASSVVQETQYF. The V gene is TRBV2, the J gene TRBJ2-5; D gene ambiguous. Deletions cut 4 bases from V and 1 base from J, with 4 bases between. The germline gives CDR1 SNHLY, CDR2 FYNNEI. The CDR3 runs 12 residues.

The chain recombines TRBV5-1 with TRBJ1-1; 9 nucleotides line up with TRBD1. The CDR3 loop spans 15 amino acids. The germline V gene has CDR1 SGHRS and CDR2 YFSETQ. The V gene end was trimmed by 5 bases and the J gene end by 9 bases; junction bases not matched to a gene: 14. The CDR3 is CASRRSGTGMIKAFF. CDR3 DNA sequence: TGCGCCAGCAGGCGATCCGGGACAGGGATGATTAAAGCTTTCTTT. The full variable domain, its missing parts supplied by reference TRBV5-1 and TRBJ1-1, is KAGVTQTPRYLIKTRGQQVTLSCSPISGHRSVSWYQQTPGQGLQFLFEYFSETQRNKGNFPGRFSGRQFSNSRSEMNVSTLELGDSALYLCASRRSGTGMIKAFFGQGTRLTVV.

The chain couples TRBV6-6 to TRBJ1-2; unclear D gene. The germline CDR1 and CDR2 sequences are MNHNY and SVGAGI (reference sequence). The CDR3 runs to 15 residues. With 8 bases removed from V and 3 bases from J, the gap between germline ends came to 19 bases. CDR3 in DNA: TGTGCCAGCTACCGAGTCGGAGGGCCTGACTATGGCTACACCTTC. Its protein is CASYRVGGPDYGYTF.

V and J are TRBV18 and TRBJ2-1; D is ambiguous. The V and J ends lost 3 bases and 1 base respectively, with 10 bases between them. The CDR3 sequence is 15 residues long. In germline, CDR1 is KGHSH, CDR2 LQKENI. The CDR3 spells CASSPSRPSYNEQFF. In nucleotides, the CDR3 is TGTGCCAGCTCACCCTCCCGCCCGTCCTACAATGAGCAGTTCTTC. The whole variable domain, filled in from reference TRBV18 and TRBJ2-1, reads NAGVMQNPRHLVRRRGQEARLRCSPMKGHSHVYWYRQLPEEGLKFMVYLQKENIIDESGMPKERFSAEFPKEGPSILRIQQVVRGDSAAYFCASSPSRPSYNEQFFGPGTRLTVL.

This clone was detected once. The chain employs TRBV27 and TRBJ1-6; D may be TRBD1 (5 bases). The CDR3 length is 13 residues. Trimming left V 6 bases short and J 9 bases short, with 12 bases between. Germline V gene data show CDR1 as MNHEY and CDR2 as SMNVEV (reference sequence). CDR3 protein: CASRGGGVSPLHF. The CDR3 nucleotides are TGTGCCAGCAGGGGGGGAGGGGTTTCACCCCTCCACTTT.

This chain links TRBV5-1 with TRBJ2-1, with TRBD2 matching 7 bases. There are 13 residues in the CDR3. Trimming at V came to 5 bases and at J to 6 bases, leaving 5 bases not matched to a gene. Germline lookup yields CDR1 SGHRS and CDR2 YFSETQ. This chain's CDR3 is CASSSGRVNEQFF. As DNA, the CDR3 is TGCGCCAGCAGTTCTGGGAGGGTCAATGAGCAGTTCTTC.

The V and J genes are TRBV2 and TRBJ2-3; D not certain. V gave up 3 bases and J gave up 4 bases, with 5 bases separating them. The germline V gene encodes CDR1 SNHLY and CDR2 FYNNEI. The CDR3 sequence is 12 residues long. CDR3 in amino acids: CASSDVSDTQYF. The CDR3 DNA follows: TGTGCCAGCAGTGACGTTTCAGATACGCAGTATTTT.

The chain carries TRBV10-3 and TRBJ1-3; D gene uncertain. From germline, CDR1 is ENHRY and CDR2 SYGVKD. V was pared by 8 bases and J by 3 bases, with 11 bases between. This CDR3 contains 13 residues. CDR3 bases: TGTGCCATCGGGCAGACGCATGGAAACACCATATATTTT. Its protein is CAIGQTHGNTIYF.

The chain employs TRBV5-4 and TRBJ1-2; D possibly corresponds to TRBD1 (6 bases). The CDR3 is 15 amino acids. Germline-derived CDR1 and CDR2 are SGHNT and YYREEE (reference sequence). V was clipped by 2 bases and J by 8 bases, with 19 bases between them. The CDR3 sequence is CASSFTGPRGWGYTF. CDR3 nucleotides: TGTGCCAGCAGCTTCACAGGACCCAGGGGATGGGGCTACACCTTC.

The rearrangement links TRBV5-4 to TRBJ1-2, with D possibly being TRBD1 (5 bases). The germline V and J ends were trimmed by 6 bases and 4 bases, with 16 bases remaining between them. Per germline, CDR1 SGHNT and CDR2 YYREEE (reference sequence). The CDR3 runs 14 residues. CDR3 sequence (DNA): TGTGCCAGCACCCAAAGTGGGGGGGGCTATGGCTACACCTTC. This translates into CASTQSGGGYGYTF.

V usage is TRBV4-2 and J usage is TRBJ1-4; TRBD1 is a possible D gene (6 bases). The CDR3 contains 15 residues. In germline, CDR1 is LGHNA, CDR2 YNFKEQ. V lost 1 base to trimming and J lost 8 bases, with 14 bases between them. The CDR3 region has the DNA TGTGCCAGCAGCCAAGCCAGGGGCGGAGGAGAAAAACTGTTTTTT. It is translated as CASSQARGGGEKLFF.

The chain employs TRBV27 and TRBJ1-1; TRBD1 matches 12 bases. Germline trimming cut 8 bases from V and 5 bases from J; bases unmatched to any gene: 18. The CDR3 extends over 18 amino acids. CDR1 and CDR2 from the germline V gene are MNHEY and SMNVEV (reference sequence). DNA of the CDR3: TGTGCCAGCTCTAATTCACCGGGACAGGGGGCCGTGGTTACTGAAGCTTTCTTT. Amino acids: CASSNSPGQGAVVTEAFF.

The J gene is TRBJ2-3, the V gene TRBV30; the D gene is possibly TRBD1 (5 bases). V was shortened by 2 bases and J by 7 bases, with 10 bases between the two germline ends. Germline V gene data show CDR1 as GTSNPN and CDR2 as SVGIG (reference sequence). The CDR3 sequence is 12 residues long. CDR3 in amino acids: CAWSSWGYTQYF. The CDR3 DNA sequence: TGTGCCTGGAGTTCTTGGGGCTATACGCAGTATTTT.

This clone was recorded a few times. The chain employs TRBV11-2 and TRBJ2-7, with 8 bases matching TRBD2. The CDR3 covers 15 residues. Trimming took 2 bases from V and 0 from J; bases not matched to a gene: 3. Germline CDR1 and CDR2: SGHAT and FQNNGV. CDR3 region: CASSLSSGDSYEQYF. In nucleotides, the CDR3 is TGTGCCAGCAGCTTAAGTAGCGGGGACTCCTACGAGCAGTACTTC.

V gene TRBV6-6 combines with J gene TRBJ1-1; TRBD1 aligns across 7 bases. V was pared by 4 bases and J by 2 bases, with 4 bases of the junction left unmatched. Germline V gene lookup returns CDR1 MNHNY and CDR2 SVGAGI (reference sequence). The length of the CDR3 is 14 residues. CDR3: CASSWRQGNTEAFF. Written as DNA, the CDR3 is TGTGCCAGCAGTTGGCGACAGGGTAACACTGAAGCTTTCTTT.

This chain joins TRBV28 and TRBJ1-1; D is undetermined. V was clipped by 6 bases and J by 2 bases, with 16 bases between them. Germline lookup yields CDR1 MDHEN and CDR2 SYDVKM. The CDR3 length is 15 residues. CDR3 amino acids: CASSPLGQSNTEAFF. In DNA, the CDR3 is TGTGCCAGCAGCCCCTTGGGCCAATCTAACACTGAAGCTTTCTTT. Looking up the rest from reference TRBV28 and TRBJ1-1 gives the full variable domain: DVKVTQSSRYLVKRTGEKVFLECVQDMDHENMFWYRQDPGLGLRLIYFSYDVKMKEKGDIPEGYSVSREKKERFSLILESASTNQTSMYLCASSPLGQSNTEAFFGQGTRLTVV.

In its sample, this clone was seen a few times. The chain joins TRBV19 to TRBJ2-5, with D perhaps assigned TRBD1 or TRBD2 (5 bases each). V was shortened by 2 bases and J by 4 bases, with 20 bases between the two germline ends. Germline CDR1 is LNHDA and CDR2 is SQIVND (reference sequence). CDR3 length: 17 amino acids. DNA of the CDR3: TGTGCCAGTAGTATATGGGGCAGCCAAACCCTAGCAGAGACCCAGTACTTC. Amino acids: CASSIWGSQTLAETQYF.

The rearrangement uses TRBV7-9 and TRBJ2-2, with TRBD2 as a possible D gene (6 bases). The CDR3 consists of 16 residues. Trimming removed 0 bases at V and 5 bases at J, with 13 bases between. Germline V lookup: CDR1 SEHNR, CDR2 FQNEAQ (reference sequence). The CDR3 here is CASSLAGTDLTGELFF. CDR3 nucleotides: TGTGCCAGCAGCTTAGCAGGGACTGACCTTACCGGGGAGCTGTTTTTT.